This TCR beta chain was captured by sequencing in a study of blood T cell repertoires in COVID-19. Profiled with immunoSEQ multiplex PCR; TCRdb holds only in-frame clones, not every one. This table holds 95,000 to 150,000 clones, about four fifths found once. V was shortened by 0 bases and J by 4 bases, with 15 bases between the two germline ends. There are 16 residues in the CDR3. CDR1 is MNHEY and CDR2 is SVGAGI in the germline V gene. The TCR sequence derives from a man aged 30 to 45 with COVID-19, enrolled during active disease. The chain uses TRBV6-5 and TRBJ1-2; a possible D gene is TRBD1 (6 bases). Specimen: peripheral blood. This chain's CDR3 is CASSYSRDTGVYGYTF. The CDR3, as DNA: TGTGCCAGCAGTTACTCCCGGGACACCGGAGTCTATGGCTACACCTTC.